This T cell receptor beta chain was observed in a study of post-analysis software for immune sequencing data. Background on the study: The patients showed relapsing-remitting, secondary progressive and progressive-relapsing multiple sclerosis courses.

A note on this clonotype: Its target is not known.

The study's findings and limits: Roughly 5 TRBV segments (TRBV5-6, TRBV5-1 and TRBV20-1 among them) occurred more frequently in patients than in controls.

Unique molecular identifiers were carried by the TCR beta cDNA libraries. TCRdb ran MiXCR on the PCR reads and lists one entry per CDR3 protein. The profile shows about 500,000 distinct CDR3 sequences, roughly 46% of them singletons. CDR3 length equals 11 residues. V was shortened by 0 bases and J by 11 bases, with 6 bases between the two germline ends. The germline gives CDR1 KGHDR, CDR2 SFDVKD. The sequence was obtained from a girl aged 5-17 years with multiple sclerosis. The chain recombines TRBV24-1 with TRBJ1-2; D remains unclear. The sequencing sample was made of blood. Written as DNA, the CDR3 is TGTGCCACCAGTGATTTGGAGGTGTACACCTTC. Translated, it gives CATSDLEVYTF.